This T cell receptor (beta chain) was recovered during a study of cytomegalovirus exposure and HLA in healthy donors. Looking at the study overall: In terms of ancestry, the Caucasian-associated cluster contained roughly four fifths of the roughly 400 genotyped donors. Study findings and constraints: A later analysis found common viral pathogens apparently linked to several of the most significant clusters. Presence/absence comparisons presumed near-even sequencing depth among donors.

On this clone itself: The antigen remains unidentified.

PCR involved 60 Vbeta and 13 Jbeta primers. Method: immunoSEQ multiplex PCR; TCRdb's copy keeps in-frame clones and lacks some. The repertoire holds some 170,000 clones, with less than 80% as singletons. Every donor was a healthy person donating bone marrow. The sequenced material came from PBMCs. This sequence originates from a man aged 35-49 years in good health and CMV-seronegative.

In nucleotides, the CDR3 is TGCGCCAGCAGCCAAACCGGGACAGCCGAAAATTCACCCCTCCACTTT. It encodes CASSQTGTAENSPLHF. The rearrangement joins TRBV5-1 to TRBJ1-6, with 7 positions matching TRBD1. Germline values: CDR1 SGHRS, CDR2 YFSETQ. The CDR3 has 16 amino acids. J lost 7 bases, V lost 4 bases, and 11 bases had no gene match. The full variable domain, completed using reference TRBV5-1 and TRBJ1-6, is KAGVTQTPRYLIKTRGQQVTLSCSPISGHRSVSWYQQTPGQGLQFLFEYFSETQRNKGNFPGRFSGRQFSNSRSEMNVSTLELGDSALYLCASSQTGTAENSPLHFGNGTRLTVT.